The entry below gives a single T cell receptor beta chain sequence along with its context. The repertoire was sequenced with immunoSEQ multiplex PCR; TCRdb's copy has only in-frame clones and lacks some. The sample contains roughly 2 million clones, 85% to 95% of which appear only once. This entry belongs to a study of shared clonotypes between healthy human individuals. From germline, CDR1 is KGHSH and CDR2 LQKENI. This CDR3 spans 17 amino acids. Unmatched junction bases numbered 9, after V lost 6 bases and J lost 4 bases. This chain links TRBV18 with TRBJ2-1; 13 nucleotides align to TRBD2. The sequenced material came from naive CD4+ T cells sorted from blood. Subset in this sample: CD45RA+ positively selected. This clonotype was sampled from a man aged 18 to 29 in good health. The CDR3 is CASSALLLAGGYNEQFF. CDR3 bases: TGTGCCAGCTCGGCGCTCTTACTAGCGGGAGGGTACAATGAGCAGTTCTTC.